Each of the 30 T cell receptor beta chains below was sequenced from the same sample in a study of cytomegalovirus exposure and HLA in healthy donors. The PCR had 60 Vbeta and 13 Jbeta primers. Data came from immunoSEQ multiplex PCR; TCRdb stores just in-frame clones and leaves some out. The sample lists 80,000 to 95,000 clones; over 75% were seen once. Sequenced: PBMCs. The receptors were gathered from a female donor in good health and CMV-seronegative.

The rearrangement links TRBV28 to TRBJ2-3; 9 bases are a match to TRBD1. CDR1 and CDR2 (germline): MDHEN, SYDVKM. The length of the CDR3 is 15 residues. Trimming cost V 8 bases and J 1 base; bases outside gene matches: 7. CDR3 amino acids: CASLQGALGTDTQYF. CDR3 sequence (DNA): TGTGCCAGCTTACAGGGGGCGCTGGGCACAGATACGCAGTATTTT.

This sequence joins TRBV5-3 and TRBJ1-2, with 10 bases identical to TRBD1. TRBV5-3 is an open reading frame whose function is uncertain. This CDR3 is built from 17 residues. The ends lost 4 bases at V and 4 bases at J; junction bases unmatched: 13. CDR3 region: CARSQQRRDRGGYGYTF. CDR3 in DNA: TGTGCCAGAAGCCAACAACGCAGGGACAGGGGCGGCTATGGCTACACCTTC.

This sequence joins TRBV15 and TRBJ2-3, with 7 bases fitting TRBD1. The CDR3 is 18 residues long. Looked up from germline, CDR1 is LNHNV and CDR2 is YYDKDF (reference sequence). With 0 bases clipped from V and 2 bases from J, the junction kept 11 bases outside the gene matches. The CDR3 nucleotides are TGTGCCACCAGCAGAGATCGGCGAACGGGACAGAACACAGATACGCAGTATTTT. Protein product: CATSRDRRTGQNTDTQYF.

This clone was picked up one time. For the CDR3, the DNA is TGTGCCAGCAGTTACTCACCTAGCTACCAAGAGACCCAGTACTTC. It is translated as CASSYSPSYQETQYF. This sequence joins TRBV6-5 and TRBJ2-5; D is perhaps TRBD2 (5 bases). Between the trimmed V and J ends, which lost 0 bases and 0 bases, there was a span of 8 bases. Germline CDR1 MNHEY, CDR2 SVGAGI. This CDR3 is built from 15 residues.

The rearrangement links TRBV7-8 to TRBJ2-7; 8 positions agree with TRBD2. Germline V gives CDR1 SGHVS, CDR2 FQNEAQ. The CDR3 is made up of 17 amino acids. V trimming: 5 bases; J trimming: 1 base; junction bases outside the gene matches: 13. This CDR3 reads CASSPLSGRASSYEQYF. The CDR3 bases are TGTGCCAGCAGCCCCCTCTCCGGGAGGGCCTCTTCCTACGAGCAGTACTTC.

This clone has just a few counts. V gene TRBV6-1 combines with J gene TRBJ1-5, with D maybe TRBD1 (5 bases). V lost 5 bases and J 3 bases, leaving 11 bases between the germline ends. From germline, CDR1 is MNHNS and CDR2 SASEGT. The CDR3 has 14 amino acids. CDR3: CASSPTGNNQPQHF. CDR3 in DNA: TGTGCCAGCAGTCCCACAGGAAACAATCAGCCCCAGCATTTT.

Written as DNA, the CDR3 is TGCAGCGTTGACCGGGACAGGGCATACGGCTACACCTTC. As protein: CSVDRDRAYGYTF. The rearrangement joins TRBV29-1 to TRBJ1-2, with 9 positions matching TRBD1. V lost 3 bases, J lost 8 bases, and 7 bases stayed unmatched. The CDR3 covers 13 residues. The germline V gene has CDR1 SQVTM and CDR2 ANQGSEA.

This CDR3 reads CASSTSSYNSPLHF. CDR3 DNA: TGTGCCAGCAGTACTAGCTCCTATAATTCACCCCTCCACTTT. The V and J genes are TRBV27 and TRBJ1-6; D uncertain. This CDR3 comprises 14 residues. The germline gives CDR1 MNHEY, CDR2 SMNVEV (reference sequence). V was trimmed by 5 bases and J by 0 bases, leaving 5 bases between them.

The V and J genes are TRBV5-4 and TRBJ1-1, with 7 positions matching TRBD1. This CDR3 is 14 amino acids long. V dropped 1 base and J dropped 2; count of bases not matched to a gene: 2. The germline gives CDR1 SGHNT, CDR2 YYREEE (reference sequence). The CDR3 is CASSLRGPNTEAFF. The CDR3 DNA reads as TGTGCCAGCAGCTTGAGGGGGCCCAACACTGAAGCTTTCTTT.

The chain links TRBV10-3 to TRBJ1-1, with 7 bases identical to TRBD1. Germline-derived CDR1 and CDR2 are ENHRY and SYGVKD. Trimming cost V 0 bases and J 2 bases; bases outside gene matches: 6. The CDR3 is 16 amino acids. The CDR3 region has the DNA TGTGCCATCAGTGAGTCTAGACAGGGCCACAACACTGAAGCTTTCTTT. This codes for CAISESRQGHNTEAFF.

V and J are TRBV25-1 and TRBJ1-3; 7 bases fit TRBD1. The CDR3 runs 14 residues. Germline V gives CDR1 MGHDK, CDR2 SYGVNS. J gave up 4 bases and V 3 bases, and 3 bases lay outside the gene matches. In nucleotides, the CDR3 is TGTGCCAGCAGTGATGGGACAGCAGGAAACACCATATATTTT. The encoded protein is CASSDGTAGNTIYF.

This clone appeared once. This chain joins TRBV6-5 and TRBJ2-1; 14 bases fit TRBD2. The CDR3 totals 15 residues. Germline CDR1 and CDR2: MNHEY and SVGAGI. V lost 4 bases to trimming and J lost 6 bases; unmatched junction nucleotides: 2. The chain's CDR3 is CASSFGLAGGNEQFF. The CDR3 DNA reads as TGTGCCAGCAGTTTCGGACTAGCGGGGGGCAATGAGCAGTTCTTC.

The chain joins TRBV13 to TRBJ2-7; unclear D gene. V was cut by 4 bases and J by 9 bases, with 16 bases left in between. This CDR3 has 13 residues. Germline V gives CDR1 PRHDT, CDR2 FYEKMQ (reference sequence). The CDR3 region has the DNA TGTGCCAGCAGCTCCAGCCGGGTTTTACTGCAGTACTTC. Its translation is CASSSSRVLLQYF. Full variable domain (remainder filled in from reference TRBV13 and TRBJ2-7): AAGVIQSPRHLIKEKRETATLKCYPIPRHDTVYWYQQGPGQDPQFLISFYEKMQSDKGSIPDRFSAQQFSDYHSELNMSSLELGDSALYFCASSSSRVLLQYFGPGTRLTVT.

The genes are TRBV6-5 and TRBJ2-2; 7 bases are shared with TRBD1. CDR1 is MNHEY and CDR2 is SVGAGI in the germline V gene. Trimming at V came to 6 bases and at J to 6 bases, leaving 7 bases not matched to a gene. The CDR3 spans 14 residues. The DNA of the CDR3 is TGTGCCAGCAGACCCACCACAGGGGCCGGGGAGCTGTTTTTT. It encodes CASRPTTGAGELFF.

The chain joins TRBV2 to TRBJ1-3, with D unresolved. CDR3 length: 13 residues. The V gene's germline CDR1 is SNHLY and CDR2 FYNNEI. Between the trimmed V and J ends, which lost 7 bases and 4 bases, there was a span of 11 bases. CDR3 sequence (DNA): TGTGCCAGCACCCTGAAGCGGGGAAACACCATATATTTT. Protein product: CASTLKRGNTIYF.

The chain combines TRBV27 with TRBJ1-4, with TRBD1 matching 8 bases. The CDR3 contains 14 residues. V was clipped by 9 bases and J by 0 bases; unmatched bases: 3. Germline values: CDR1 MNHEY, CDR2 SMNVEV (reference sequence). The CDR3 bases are TGTGCCAGTCAGGGGGCCGCAACTAATGAAAAACTGTTTTTT. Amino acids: CASQGAATNEKLFF. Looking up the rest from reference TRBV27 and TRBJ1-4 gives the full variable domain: EAQVTQNPRYLITVTGKKLTVTCSQNMNHEYMSWYRQDPGLGLRQIYYSMNVEVTDKGDVPEGYKVSRKEKRNFPLILESPSPNQTSLYFCASQGAATNEKLFFGSGTQLSVL.

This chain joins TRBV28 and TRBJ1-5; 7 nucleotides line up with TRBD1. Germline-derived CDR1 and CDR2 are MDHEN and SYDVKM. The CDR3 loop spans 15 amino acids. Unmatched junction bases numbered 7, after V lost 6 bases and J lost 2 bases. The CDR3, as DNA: TGTGCCAGCAGCCCGACAGGGTTCGGCAATCAGCCCCAGCATTTT. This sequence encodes CASSPTGFGNQPQHF. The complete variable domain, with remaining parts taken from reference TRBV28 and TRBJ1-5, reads DVKVTQSSRYLVKRTGEKVFLECVQDMDHENMFWYRQDPGLGLRLIYFSYDVKMKEKGDIPEGYSVSREKKERFSLILESASTNQTSMYLCASSPTGFGNQPQHFGDGTRLSIL.

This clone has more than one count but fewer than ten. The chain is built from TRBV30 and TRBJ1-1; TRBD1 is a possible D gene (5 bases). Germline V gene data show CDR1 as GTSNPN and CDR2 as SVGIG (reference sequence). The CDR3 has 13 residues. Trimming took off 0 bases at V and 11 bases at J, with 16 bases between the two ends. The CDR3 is CAWSVQPGGVAFF. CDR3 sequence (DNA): TGTGCCTGGAGTGTACAGCCGGGAGGGGTGGCTTTCTTT.

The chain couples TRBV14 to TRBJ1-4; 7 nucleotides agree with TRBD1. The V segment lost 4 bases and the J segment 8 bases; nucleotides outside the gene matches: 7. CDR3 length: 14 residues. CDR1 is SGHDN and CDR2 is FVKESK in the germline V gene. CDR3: CASSRTGYWEKLFF. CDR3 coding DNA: TGTGCCAGCAGCCGGACAGGTTATTGGGAAAAACTGTTTTTT.

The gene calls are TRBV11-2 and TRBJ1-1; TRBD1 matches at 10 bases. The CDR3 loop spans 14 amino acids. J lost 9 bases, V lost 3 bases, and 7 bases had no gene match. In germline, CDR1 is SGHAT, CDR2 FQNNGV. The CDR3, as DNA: TGTGCCAGCAGCTTTAATGACAGGGGGCGCAAAGCTTTCTTT. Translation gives CASSFNDRGRKAFF.

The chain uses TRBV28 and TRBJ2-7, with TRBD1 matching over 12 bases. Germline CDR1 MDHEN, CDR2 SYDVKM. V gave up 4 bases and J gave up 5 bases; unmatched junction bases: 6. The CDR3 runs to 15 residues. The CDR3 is CASSSPGTGGDEQYF. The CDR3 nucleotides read TGTGCCAGCAGTTCCCCCGGGACAGGGGGCGACGAGCAGTACTTC.

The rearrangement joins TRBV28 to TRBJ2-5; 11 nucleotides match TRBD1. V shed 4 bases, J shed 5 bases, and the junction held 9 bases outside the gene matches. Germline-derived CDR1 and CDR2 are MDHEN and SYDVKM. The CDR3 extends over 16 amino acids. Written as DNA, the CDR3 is TGTGCCAGCAGTTCCCAAGGACAGGGGGCTATGGAGACCCAGTACTTC. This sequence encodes CASSSQGQGAMETQYF.

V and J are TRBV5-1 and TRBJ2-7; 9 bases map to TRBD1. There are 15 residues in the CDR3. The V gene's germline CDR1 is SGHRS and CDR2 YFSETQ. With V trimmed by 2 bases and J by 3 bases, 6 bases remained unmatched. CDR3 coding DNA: TGCGCCAGCAGCTTAGGGGGACAGGGTAACTACGAGCAGTACTTC. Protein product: CASSLGGQGNYEQYF. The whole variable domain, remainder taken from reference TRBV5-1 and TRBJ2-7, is KAGVTQTPRYLIKTRGQQVTLSCSPISGHRSVSWYQQTPGQGLQFLFEYFSETQRNKGNFPGRFSGRQFSNSRSEMNVSTLELGDSALYLCASSLGGQGNYEQYFGPGTRLTVT.

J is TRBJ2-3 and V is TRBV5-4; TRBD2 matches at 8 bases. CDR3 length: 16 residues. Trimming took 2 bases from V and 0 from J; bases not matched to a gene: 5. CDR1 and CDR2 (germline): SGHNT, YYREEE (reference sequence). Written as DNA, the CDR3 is TGTGCCAGCAGCTTAGAGGCTAGCGGGAGCACAGATACGCAGTATTTT. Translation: CASSLEASGSTDTQYF.

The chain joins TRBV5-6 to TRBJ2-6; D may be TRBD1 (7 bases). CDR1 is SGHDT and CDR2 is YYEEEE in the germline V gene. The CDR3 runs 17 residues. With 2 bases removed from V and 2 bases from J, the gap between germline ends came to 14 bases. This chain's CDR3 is CASSLGGGAAGANVLTF. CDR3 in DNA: TGTGCCAGCAGCTTAGGAGGGGGCGCAGCTGGGGCCAACGTCCTGACTTTC. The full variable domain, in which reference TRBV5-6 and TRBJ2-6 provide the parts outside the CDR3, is DAGVTQSPTHLIKTRGQQVTLRCSPKSGHDTVSWYQQALGQGPQFIFQYYEEEERQRGNFPDRFSGHQFPNYSSELNVNALLLGDSALYLCASSLGGGAAGANVLTFGAGSRLTVL.

The CDR3 DNA is TGTGCCAGCAGTGAAGTCCCACTGCAGAGGACCGGGGAGCTGTTTTTT. Encoded protein: CASSEVPLQRTGELFF. The V and J genes are TRBV2 and TRBJ2-2; the D is unclear. CDR3 length: 16 residues. Germline CDR1 reads SNHLY; CDR2 reads FYNNEI. The ends were cut back, 1 base at V and 5 bases at J, with 14 bases in the middle.

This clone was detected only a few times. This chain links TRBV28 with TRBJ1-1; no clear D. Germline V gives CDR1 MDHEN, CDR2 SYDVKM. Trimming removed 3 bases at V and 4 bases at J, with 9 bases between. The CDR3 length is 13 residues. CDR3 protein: CASSLRGITEAFF. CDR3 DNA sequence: TGTGCCAGCAGTTTGCGAGGGATCACTGAAGCTTTCTTT.

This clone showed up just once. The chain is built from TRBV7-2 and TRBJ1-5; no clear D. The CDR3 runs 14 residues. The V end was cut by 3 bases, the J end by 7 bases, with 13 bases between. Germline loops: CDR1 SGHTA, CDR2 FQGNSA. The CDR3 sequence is CASSLAGSGQPQHF. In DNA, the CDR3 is TGTGCCAGCAGCTTGGCCGGGAGCGGCCAGCCCCAGCATTTT.

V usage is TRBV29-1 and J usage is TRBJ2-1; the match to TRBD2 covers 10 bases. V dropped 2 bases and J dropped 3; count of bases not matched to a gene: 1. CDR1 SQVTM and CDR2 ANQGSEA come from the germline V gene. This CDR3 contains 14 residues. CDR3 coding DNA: TGCAGCGTTGAACTAGCGGGAGTCTACAATGAGCAGTTCTTC. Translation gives CSVELAGVYNEQFF.

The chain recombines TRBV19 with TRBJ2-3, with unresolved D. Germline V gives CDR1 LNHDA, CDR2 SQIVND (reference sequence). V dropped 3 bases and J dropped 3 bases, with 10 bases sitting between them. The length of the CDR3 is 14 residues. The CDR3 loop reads CASSIGIATDTQYF. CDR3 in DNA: TGTGCCAGTAGTATTGGAATAGCTACAGATACGCAGTATTTT.